The 25 T cell receptor beta chains in this list originate from one sample, sequenced in a study of shared clonotypes between healthy human individuals. Assay used: immunoSEQ multiplex PCR; TCRdb lists only in-frame clones, some missing. The sample records over 400,000 clones, approximately 81% being singletons. What was sequenced was PBMCs. These TCRs come from a middle-aged woman in good health. Some clones in this sample may be carry-over from other donors' samples.

The V gene is TRBV14, the J gene TRBJ2-3; D is ambiguous. The CDR3 is 11 residues long. The germline V gene has CDR1 SGHDN and CDR2 FVKESK. Between the trimmed V and J ends, which lost 2 bases and 5 bases, there was a span of 2 bases. CDR3 nucleotides: TGTGCCAGCAGCCAATTAGATACGCAGTATTTT. It codes for CASSQLDTQYF.

This chain links TRBV10-2 with TRBJ2-2, with D perhaps being TRBD1 or TRBD2 (5 bases each). The CDR3 totals 11 residues. Germline CDR1 and CDR2: WSHSY and SAAADI. With 11 bases removed from V and 7 bases from J, the gap between germline ends came to 11 bases. The CDR3 reads CAGGGGGELFF. CDR3 bases: TGCGCCGGGGGTGGTGGCGGGGAGCTGTTTTTT.

This clone was seen at least ten times. V and J are TRBV6-1 and TRBJ1-1; D uncertain. The CDR3 has 11 residues. The germline CDR1 and CDR2 sequences are MNHNS and SASEGT. With 7 bases removed from V and 11 bases from J, the gap between germline ends came to 14 bases. The CDR3 DNA follows: TGTGCCAGCACCCAGGAGGTGGTGGCTTTCTTT. It is translated as CASTQEVVAFF.

This clone has only a few counts. Being one base from a much bigger clone, this may be a read error. This chain uses TRBV27 with TRBJ1-2; maybe TRBD1 (6 bases). Germline V lookup: CDR1 MNHEY, CDR2 SMNVEV (reference sequence). This CDR3 has 18 residues. The CDR3 protein is CASSPTFWGTLGDYGCTF. The DNA of the CDR3 is TGTGCCAGCAGCCCCACGTTTTGGGGGACACTCGGCGACTATGGCTGCACCTTC.

The chain is built from TRBV27 and TRBJ2-3, with 10 bases matching TRBD2. CDR1 is MNHEY and CDR2 is SMNVEV in the germline V gene (reference sequence). J lost 2 bases, V lost 2 bases, and 7 bases had no gene match. This CDR3 contains 17 residues. CDR3 sequence reads: CASSLAPSGGNTDTQYF. In DNA, the CDR3 is TGTGCCAGCAGTTTAGCACCTAGCGGGGGTAACACAGATACGCAGTATTTT.

Details on this clone: A far larger clone is a single base away, which makes a read error likely. The V call is TRBV18, the J call TRBJ2-6, with 13 bases fitting TRBD2. The CDR3 is 19 residues long. From germline, CDR1 is KGHSH and CDR2 LQKENI. CDR3: CASSPLALAGGSGANVLAF. CDR3 nucleotide sequence: TGTGCCAGCTCACCACTCGCACTAGCGGGAGGGTCTGGGGCCAACGTCCTGGCTTTC.

J is TRBJ2-3 and V is TRBV9, with a weak D call TRBD1 (5 bases). V was shortened by 3 bases and J by 4 bases, with 12 bases between the two germline ends. Germline CDR1 reads SGDLS; CDR2 reads YYNGEE. The CDR3 spans 14 residues. The CDR3: CASSEGPPPDTQYF. The CDR3, as DNA: TGTGCCAGCAGCGAGGGGCCCCCCCCAGATACGCAGTATTTT.

This clone showed up many times. Additional DNA sequences in this sample encode the identical CDR3. The rearrangement uses TRBV18 and TRBJ2-1; TRBD2 matches at 7 bases. The CDR3 totals 17 residues. The germline V gene has CDR1 KGHSH and CDR2 LQKENI. Trimming removed 2 bases from V and 8 bases from J; junction bases left unmatched: 15. As DNA, the CDR3 is TGTGCCAGCTCACCATCCAAATCGGGAGGCTCGCAAGATGAGCAGTTCTTC. The encoded protein is CASSPSKSGGSQDEQFF.

This chain links TRBV5-6 with TRBJ2-6, with D possibly matching TRBD2 (5 bases). This CDR3 region has 16 residues. Between the trimmed V and J ends, which lost 2 bases and 2 bases, there was a span of 11 bases. Germline lookup yields CDR1 SGHDT and CDR2 YYEEEE. CDR3 region: CASSLGLGAGANVLTF. CDR3 sequence (DNA): TGTGCCAGCAGCTTAGGCCTCGGGGCTGGGGCCAACGTCCTGACTTTC.

Concerning this clone itself: The sample has other DNA sequences that encode this CDR3 too. The CDR3 sequence is CASSYSGGNTEAFF. The CDR3 DNA follows: TGTGCCAGCAGTTACTCAGGGGGGAACACTGAAGCTTTCTTT. The chain recombines TRBV6-5 with TRBJ1-1, with D possibly being TRBD1 (6 bases). CDR1 is MNHEY and CDR2 is SVGAGI in the germline V gene. Trimming stripped 0 bases from V and 1 base from J, with 6 bases between. The CDR3 has 14 amino acids.

V and J are TRBV5-1 and TRBJ2-3, with D possibly being TRBD1 (5 bases). Germline V gene sequence: CDR1 SGHRS, CDR2 YFSETQ. The CDR3 length is 17 residues. V shed 1 base and J shed 1 base, with 16 bases lying between them. The CDR3 is CASSLKGLGSGTDTQYF. CDR3 sequence (DNA): TGCGCCAGCAGCTTGAAGGGGCTGGGAAGCGGCACAGATACGCAGTATTTT.

The J gene is TRBJ2-1, the V gene TRBV6-4; 12 bases align to TRBD2. CDR3 length: 18 amino acids. The germline V gene has CDR1 MRHNA and CDR2 SNTAGT. Trimming at V came to 0 bases and at J to 12 bases, leaving 15 bases not matched to a gene. CDR3 sequence: CASSDSATGLAGRGGQFF. In DNA form, the CDR3 reads TGTGCCAGCAGTGACTCCGCAACCGGACTAGCGGGACGGGGGGGGCAGTTCTTC.

The J gene is TRBJ2-1, the V gene TRBV30, with TRBD2 matching 9 bases. The CDR3 has 15 residues. V was clipped by 3 bases and J by 3 bases; unmatched bases: 6. The V gene's germline CDR1 is GTSNPN and CDR2 SVGIG (reference sequence). DNA of the CDR3: TGTGCCTGGAGATTCGGGACTAGCCTCTACAATGAGCAGTTCTTC. Amino acid sequence: CAWRFGTSLYNEQFF.

Details on this clone: The likely explanation is a read error, given a far larger clone one base away. Other DNA sequences in the same sample also yield this CDR3. The chain is built from TRBV5-1 and TRBJ2-7; 9 nucleotides align to TRBD1. CDR3 length: 14 amino acids. Germline V lookup: CDR1 SGHRS, CDR2 YFSETQ. The V segment lost 4 bases and the J segment 3 bases; nucleotides outside the gene matches: 5. The CDR3 is CASSTGQGSYEQYF. The DNA of the CDR3 is TGCGCCAGCAGCACGGGACAGGGTAGCTACGAGCAGTACTTC.

For this clone: Since a far larger clone is one base different, this is likely a read error. Other DNA sequences from this sample encode an identical CDR3 as well. DNA for the CDR3: TGTGCCAGCAGCCAAGGTCAGGACTATTCCTATGAGCAGTACTTC. It translates to CASSQGQDYSYEQYF. V and J are TRBV4-2 and TRBJ2-7, with D tentatively TRBD2 (6 bases). The CDR3 totals 15 residues. Germline CDR1 LGHNA, CDR2 YNFKEQ.

This chain links TRBV5-6 with TRBJ2-2; 10 positions match TRBD2. V was pared by 0 bases and J by 4 bases, with 6 bases of the junction left unmatched. This CDR3 contains 17 residues. CDR1 and CDR2 from the germline V gene are SGHDT and YYEEEE. CDR3: CASSLERGTSVTGELFF. The DNA for the CDR3 is TGTGCCAGCAGCTTGGAGAGAGGGACTAGCGTCACCGGGGAGCTGTTTTTT.

The chain combines TRBV6-6 with TRBJ2-7; 9 positions agree with TRBD1. The CDR3 runs 15 residues. Germline CDR1 reads MNHNY; CDR2 reads SVGAGI (reference sequence). V dropped 6 bases and J dropped 3; count of bases not matched to a gene: 9. CDR3 protein: CASSTWRTGVYEQYF. The CDR3 DNA reads TGTGCCAGCAGCACATGGCGGACAGGGGTCTACGAGCAGTACTTC.

As concerns this clone: Germline is not matched at one junction end, which may reflect a read error. The sample carries other DNA sequences with the same CDR3. This chain connects TRBV28 to TRBJ2-5, with D uncertain. This CDR3 is built from 18 residues. Germline V gene lookup returns CDR1 MDHEN and CDR2 SYDVKM. CDR3 loop: CASSSLSSPKGPEETQYF. The CDR3 DNA is TGTGCTAGCAGTTCCCTCTCCTCACCCAAGGGTCCTGAAGAGACCCAGTACTTC.

This rearrangement joins TRBV2 to TRBJ2-1; 7 bases line up with TRBD1. Germline V gene sequence: CDR1 SNHLY, CDR2 FYNNEI. This CDR3 is built from 13 residues. V lost 6 bases to trimming and J lost 8 bases; unmatched junction nucleotides: 7. The CDR3 loop is CASSGVGGDEQFF. Written as DNA, the CDR3 is TGTGCCAGCAGCGGGGTAGGGGGCGATGAGCAGTTCTTC.

Notes on this clone: Only one base separates this from a far larger clonotype, so it likely reflects a read error. The identical CDR3 is also encoded by other nucleotide sequences in the sample. The rearrangement links TRBV29-1 to TRBJ1-2; D ambiguous. The germline V and J ends were trimmed by 8 bases and 4 bases, with 14 bases remaining between them. The CDR3 has 12 amino acids. The germline CDR1 and CDR2 sequences are SQVTM and ANQGSEA. CDR3 sequence reads: CSPEMVPYGYTF. For the CDR3, the DNA is TGCAGCCCTGAAATGGTCCCCTATGGCTACACCTTC.

V usage is TRBV28 and J usage is TRBJ1-6, with D unclear. The V gene lost 5 bases and the J gene lost 8 bases, with 16 bases spanning the gap. The CDR3 is 15 amino acids. The germline V gene encodes CDR1 MDHEN and CDR2 SYDVKM. The CDR3 coding sequence is TGTGCCAGCAGTACCCCCTACCACCCTGATTCACCCCTCCACTTT. Its protein product is CASSTPYHPDSPLHF. The complete variable domain, with remaining parts taken from reference TRBV28 and TRBJ1-6, reads DVKVTQSSRYLVKRTGEKVFLECVQDMDHENMFWYRQDPGLGLRLIYFSYDVKMKEKGDIPEGYSVSREKKERFSLILESASTNQTSMYLCASSTPYHPDSPLHFGNGTRLTVT.

The chain joins TRBV18 to TRBJ2-4; 8 bases are shared with TRBD1. The V gene's germline CDR1 is KGHSH and CDR2 LQKENI. Unmatched junction bases numbered 4, after V lost 3 bases and J lost 0 bases. The CDR3 is 16 amino acids. As DNA, the CDR3 is TGTGCCAGCTCACCCTGGACAGGGCTAGCCAAAAACATTCAGTACTTC. Residues: CASSPWTGLAKNIQYF. Together with reference TRBV18 and TRBJ2-4, the CDR3 gives the full variable domain: NAGVMQNPRHLVRRRGQEARLRCSPMKGHSHVYWYRQLPEEGLKFMVYLQKENIIDESGMPKERFSAEFPKEGPSILRIQQVVRGDSAAYFCASSPWTGLAKNIQYFGAGTRLSVL.

This chain joins TRBV28 and TRBJ2-7; 10 bases match TRBD2. J gave up 4 bases and V 3 bases, and 9 bases lay outside the gene matches. The CDR3 is 16 amino acids. CDR1 and CDR2 (germline): MDHEN, SYDVKM. The CDR3 DNA reads TGTGCCAGCAGTTTCCTCGCTAGCGGGAGAGGTTACGAGCAGTACTTC. It translates to CASSFLASGRGYEQYF.

Worth noting for this clone: This likely came from a read error, as a far larger clone is one base away. The rearrangement uses TRBV29-1 and TRBJ1-5; possibly TRBD1 for D (6 bases). The CDR3 extends over 13 amino acids. The germline CDR1 and CDR2 sequences are SQVTM and ANQGSEA. The CDR3: CSASDRNNQLQHF. The CDR3 region has the DNA TGCAGCGCATCGGACAGAAACAATCAGCTCCAGCATTTT.

This clone has a single count. The chain uses TRBV5-4 and TRBJ2-2; D is uncertain. The germline CDR1 and CDR2 sequences are SGHNT and YYREEE (reference sequence). CDR3 length: 14 residues. V shed 3 bases and J shed 5 bases, with 11 bases lying between them. In DNA form, the CDR3 reads TGTGCCAGCAGCTCTATTACGTCTACCGGGGAGCTGTTTTTT. The encoded protein is CASSSITSTGELFF.